This TCR beta chain was sequenced during a study of T cells in Graves' hyperthyroidism and ophthalmopathy. Trimming removed 0 bases from V and 2 bases from J, with 11 bases in between. The CDR3 spans 15 residues. Germline CDR1 reads SGHAT; CDR2 reads FQNNGV. Regions amplified from RNA transcripts were the TCR beta CDR3 regions. During a first-round RT-PCR of the TCR CDR3, the HTBI primer set was used. TCRdb ran MiXCR on the multiplex PCR reads and lists one entry per CDR3 protein. The sample holds 450,000 to 500,000 distinct CDR3 sequences; under 25% are singletons and the top ten take 45% to 55%. V usage is TRBV11-2 and J usage is TRBJ2-7; D call uncertain. Sequencing used blood. The receptor was derived from a woman in her seventies with Graves' ophthalmopathy. In DNA, the CDR3 is TGTGCCAGCAGCTTAGATGGAAACCTCCCCTACGAGCAGTACTTC. Encoded protein: CASSLDGNLPYEQYF.